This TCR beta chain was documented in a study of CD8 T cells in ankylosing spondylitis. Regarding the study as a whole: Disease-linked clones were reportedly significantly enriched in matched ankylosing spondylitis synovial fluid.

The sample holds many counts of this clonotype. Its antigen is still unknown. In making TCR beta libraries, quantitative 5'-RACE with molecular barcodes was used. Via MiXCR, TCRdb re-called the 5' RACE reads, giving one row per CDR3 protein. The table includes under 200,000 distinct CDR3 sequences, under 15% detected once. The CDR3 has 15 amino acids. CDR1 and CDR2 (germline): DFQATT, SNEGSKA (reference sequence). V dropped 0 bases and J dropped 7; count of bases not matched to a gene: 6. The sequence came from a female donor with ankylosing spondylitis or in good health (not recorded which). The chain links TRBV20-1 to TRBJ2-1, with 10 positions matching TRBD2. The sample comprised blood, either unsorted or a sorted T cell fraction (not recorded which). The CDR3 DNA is TGCAGTGCTAGAGATCTGGCTAGCGGGAGAAATGAGCAGTTCTTC. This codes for CSARDLASGRNEQFF.